A single sample gave rise to the 7 T cell receptor beta chains below, sequenced in a study of cytomegalovirus exposure and HLA in healthy donors. This PCR relied on a set of 60 Vbeta primers and 13 Jbeta primers. Assay: immunoSEQ multiplex PCR; the TCRdb copy retains only in-frame clones and omits some. The table lists about 50,000 clones, around 80% of them singletons. Sequencing was performed on PBMCs. Receptors were obtained from a man aged 25-40 years in good health and CMV-seropositive.

The chain recombines TRBV14 with TRBJ1-5, with a tentative D call TRBD1 (5 bases). CDR1 is SGHDN, CDR2 FVKESK, per germline. With 4 bases removed from V and 5 bases from J, the gap between germline ends came to 15 bases. This CDR3 has 15 amino acids. The chain's CDR3 is CASSLKTTAYQPQHF. The CDR3 bases are TGTGCCAGCAGCCTAAAGACGACAGCATATCAGCCCCAGCATTTT.

The rearrangement uses TRBV27 and TRBJ2-7; 7 bases are shared with TRBD1. Germline V gene sequence: CDR1 MNHEY, CDR2 SMNVEV (reference sequence). J lost 0 bases, V lost 5 bases, and 1 base had no gene match. The CDR3 consists of 13 residues. The CDR3 region is CASSGTVSYEQYF. In nucleotides, the CDR3 is TGTGCCAGCAGTGGGACAGTCTCCTACGAGCAGTACTTC.

In this sample, this clone turned up a few times. V is TRBV6-1 and J is TRBJ1-2, with a possible D match to TRBD1 (6 bases). Germline V gene sequence: CDR1 MNHNS, CDR2 SASEGT. The CDR3 is made up of 14 amino acids. The V end was cut by 11 bases, the J end by 5 bases, with 21 bases between. The CDR3 is CAARENPQGYGYTF. The CDR3 DNA reads TGTGCCGCAAGGGAAAACCCCCAGGGGTATGGCTACACCTTC.

The chain recombines TRBV28 with TRBJ2-2; D is perhaps TRBD2 (5 bases). With 8 bases removed from V and 0 bases from J, the gap between germline ends came to 7 bases. The CDR3 loop spans 13 amino acids. Per the germline V gene, CDR1 is MDHEN and CDR2 is SYDVKM. CDR3 loop: CASERSNTGELFF. CDR3 DNA sequence: TGTGCCAGCGAGCGGTCGAACACCGGGGAGCTGTTTTTT.

The V call is TRBV19, the J call TRBJ2-1; 7 bases agree with TRBD1. V was pared by 5 bases and J by 8 bases, with 12 bases of the junction left unmatched. Germline assignment: CDR1 LNHDA and CDR2 SQIVND (reference sequence). CDR3 length: 15 amino acids. Here the CDR3 DNA reads TGTGCCAGTAGTTCAATCAAGACAGGGCTCGATGAGCAGTTCTTC. Translated: CASSSIKTGLDEQFF. Based on the CDR3 plus reference TRBV19 and TRBJ2-1, the full variable domain is DGGITQSPKYLFRKEGQNVTLSCEQNLNHDAMYWYRQDPGQGLRLIYYSQIVNDFQKGDIAEGYSVSREKKESFPLTVTSAQKNPTAFYLCASSSIKTGLDEQFFGPGTRLTVL.

V usage is TRBV7-6 and J usage is TRBJ2-7; 9 nucleotides line up with TRBD1. The J segment lost 4 bases and the V segment lost 4 bases, leaving 5 bases of the junction unmatched. Germline assignment: CDR1 SGHVS and CDR2 FNYEAQ. The CDR3 consists of 14 residues. CDR3 amino acids: CASSSGQGRYEQYF. The CDR3 DNA reads TGTGCCAGCAGCTCCGGACAGGGGAGGTACGAGCAGTACTTC.

The rearrangement uses TRBV30 and TRBJ2-5, with D possibly TRBD1 on 5 matching bases. Looked up from germline, CDR1 is GTSNPN and CDR2 is SVGIG (reference sequence). V was trimmed by 2 bases and J by 2 bases, leaving 9 bases between them. The CDR3 has 13 amino acids. CDR3 sequence: CAWSLDNQETQYF. CDR3 sequence (DNA): TGTGCCTGGAGTTTGGACAATCAAGAGACCCAGTACTTC.